This entry features one T cell receptor (beta chain) sequence. What it binds is not known. The source of the sample is a study of somatic mutations in cytotoxic T cells in rheumatoid arthritis. Findings and caveats of the study: TRBV07's slight underrepresentation, observed in rheumatoid arthritis patients, lacked adjustment for multiple comparisons.

Repertoires were generated with immunoSEQ multiplex PCR, while TCRdb's copy carries only in-frame clones and drops some. The table has about 26,000 clones, about 80% seen once. Trimming stripped 6 bases from V and 3 bases from J, with 8 bases between. Germline-derived CDR1 and CDR2 are MGHDK and SYGVNS. The CDR3 runs to 12 residues. The origin of this receptor is a man aged 45 to 65 in good health. The sample taken for sequencing was CD8+ T cells sorted from blood. The rearrangement links TRBV25-1 to TRBJ1-1; no reliable D call. In DNA form, the CDR3 reads TGTGCCAGCAGCGGATGGTACACTGAAGCTTTCTTT. Protein: CASSGWYTEAFF.